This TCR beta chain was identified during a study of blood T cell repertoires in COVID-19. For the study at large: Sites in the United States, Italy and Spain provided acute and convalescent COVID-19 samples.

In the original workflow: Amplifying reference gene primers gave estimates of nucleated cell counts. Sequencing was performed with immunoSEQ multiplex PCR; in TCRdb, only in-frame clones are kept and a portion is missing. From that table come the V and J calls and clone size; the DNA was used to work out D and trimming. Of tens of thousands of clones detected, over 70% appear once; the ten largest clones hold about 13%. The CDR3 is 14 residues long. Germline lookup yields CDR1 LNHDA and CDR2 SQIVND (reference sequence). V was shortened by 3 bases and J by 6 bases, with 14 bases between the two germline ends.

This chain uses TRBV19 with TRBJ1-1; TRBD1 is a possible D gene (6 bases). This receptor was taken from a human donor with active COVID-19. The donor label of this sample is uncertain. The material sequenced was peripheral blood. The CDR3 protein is CASSMRTESAEAFF. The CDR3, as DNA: TGTGCCAGTAGTATGCGGACAGAGTCGGCTGAAGCTTTCTTT.